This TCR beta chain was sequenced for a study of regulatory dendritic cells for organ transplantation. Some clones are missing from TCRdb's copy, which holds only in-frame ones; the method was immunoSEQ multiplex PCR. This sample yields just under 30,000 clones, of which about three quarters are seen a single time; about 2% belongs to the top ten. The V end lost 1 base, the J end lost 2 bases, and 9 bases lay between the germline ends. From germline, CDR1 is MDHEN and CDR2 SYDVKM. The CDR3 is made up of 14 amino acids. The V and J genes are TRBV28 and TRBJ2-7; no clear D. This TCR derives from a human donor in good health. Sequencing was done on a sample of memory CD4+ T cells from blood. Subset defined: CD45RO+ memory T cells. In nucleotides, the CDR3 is TGTGCCAGCAGTTTATTCCCAGCTACCTACGAGCAGTACTTC. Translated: CASSLFPATYEQYF.